This is a list of T cell receptor beta chains from one sample in a study of blood T cell repertoires in COVID-19. This table comes from immunoSEQ multiplex PCR, and its TCRdb copy is limited to in-frame clones, with some not included. The repertoire includes 150,000 to 200,000 clones, 80% to 90% of them detected once, and 0.78% sits in the top ten. Sequences were obtained from peripheral blood. The receptor set was obtained from a woman in her 70s with acute or convalescent COVID-19. The CDR3 runs from the conserved cysteine through the conserved F or W. D genes are given only for firm matches. Clone size appears in some rows only: once, few, many, or a class for an expanded clone.

D: NA
V: TRBV5-5
length: 11
J: TRBJ1-1
size: NA
DNA: TGTGCCAGCAGCACAAGCACTGAAGCTTTCTTT
CDR3: CASSTSTEAFF

D: TRBD1
V: TRBV2
length: 15
J: TRBJ2-3
size: NA
DNA: TGTGCCAGCAGCATGGGACAGGGGGCAGGAGATACGCAGTATTTT
CDR3: CASSMGQGAGDTQYF

D: NA
V: TRBV9
length: 14
J: TRBJ1-3
size: NA
DNA: TGTGCCAGCAGCGTAGTGGGCAAAGGGGACACCATATATTTT
CDR3: CASSVVGKGDTIYF

D: TRBD2
V: TRBV11-2
length: 15
J: TRBJ2-3
size: NA
DNA: TGTGCCAGCAACCTAGGACTAGCAGACCCAGATACGCAGTATTTT
CDR3: CASNLGLADPDTQYF

D: NA
V: TRBV5-1
length: 14
J: TRBJ1-4
size: NA
DNA: TGCGCCAGCAGCTTGTCACCAGGGGTTGAAAAACTGTTTTTT
CDR3: CASSLSPGVEKLFF

D: TRBD2
V: TRBV6-5
length: 14
J: TRBJ2-7
size: NA
DNA: TGTGCCAGCAGTCGAGCGGGAGGGGCCTACGAGCAGTACTTC
CDR3: CASSRAGGAYEQYF

D: TRBD1
V: TRBV5-1
length: 13
J: TRBJ1-2
size: NA
DNA: TGCGCCAGCAGCTCCGGACAGGGATACGGCTACACCTTC
CDR3: CASSSGQGYGYTF

D: TRBD1
V: TRBV10-3
length: 15
J: TRBJ2-7
size: NA
DNA: TGTGCCATCAGTGAAAAGGGACAGGGTTCCTACGAGCAGTACTTC
CDR3: CAISEKGQGSYEQYF

D: NA
V: TRBV29-1
length: 14
J: TRBJ2-3
size: NA
DNA: TGCAGCGTTGCGGGGGACCAGAGCACAGATACGCAGTATTTT
CDR3: CSVAGDQSTDTQYF

D: NA
V: TRBV7-2
length: 15
J: TRBJ2-5
size: once
DNA: TGTGCCAGCAGCTTAGGTTCGGGGTACCAAGTGACCCAGTACTTC
CDR3: CASSLGSGYQVTQYF

D: TRBD1
V: TRBV7-9
length: 15
J: TRBJ1-2
size: NA
DNA: TGTGCCAGCAGCCTAGGGGACAGGAATAACTATGGCTACACCTTC
CDR3: CASSLGDRNNYGYTF

D: NA
V: TRBV20-1
length: 11
J: TRBJ1-1
size: NA
DNA: TGCAGTGCGACTCCCGGGAGTCGTGGTTTCTTT
CDR3: CSATPGSRGFF

D: NA
V: TRBV12-3/TRBV12-4
length: 13
J: TRBJ1-5
size: NA
DNA: TGTGCCAGCAGCCTTAGGGGATTGCAGCCCCAGCATTTT
CDR3: CASSLRGLQPQHF

D: NA
V: TRBV19
length: 12
J: TRBJ1-5
size: few
DNA: TGTGCCAGTACGGTTAGCAATCAGCCCCAGCATTTT
CDR3: CASTVSNQPQHF

D: NA
V: TRBV25-1
length: 15
J: TRBJ2-1
size: NA
DNA: TGTGCCAGCAGTGAAGTGACAGGGACTTACAATGAGCAGTTCTTC
CDR3: CASSEVTGTYNEQFF